These T cell receptor beta chains were read from a single sample in a study of blood T cell repertoires in COVID-19. Repertoires were generated with immunoSEQ multiplex PCR, while TCRdb's copy carries only in-frame clones and drops some. Among about 34,000 clones, 90% were seen once, and the ten largest hold about 20%. The sequencing input was peripheral blood. Every receptor here comes from a man older than 75 with acute or convalescent COVID-19. The CDR3 runs from the conserved cysteine through the conserved F or W. D genes are given only for firm matches. Rows give clone size only sometimes, using once, few, many, or a class for an expanded clone.

V gene: TRBV3-1/TRBV3-2
clone size: NA
D gene: NA
J gene: TRBJ1-6
CDR3 protein: CASSQQGSSYNSPLHF
CDR3 DNA: TGTGCCAGCAGCCAACAGGGGAGCTCCTATAATTCACCCCTCCACTTT

V gene: TRBV6-6
clone size: NA
D gene: TRBD2
J gene: TRBJ2-3
CDR3 protein: CASSPLAGALKNQLDTQYF
CDR3 DNA: TGTGCCAGCAGTCCACTAGCGGGGGCCCTCAAAAATCAGTTAGATACGCAGTATTTT

V gene: TRBV6-1
clone size: once
D gene: TRBD2
J gene: TRBJ2-1
CDR3 protein: CASSERSRGWTSGYNEQFF
CDR3 DNA: TGTGCCAGCAGTGAAAGGTCTCGAGGTTGGACTAGCGGCTACAATGAGCAGTTCTTC

V gene: TRBV3-1/TRBV3-2
clone size: NA
D gene: TRBD2
J gene: TRBJ2-4
CDR3 protein: CASSQGGRDIQYF
CDR3 DNA: TGTGCCAGCAGCCAAGGAGGGAGGGACATTCAGTACTTC

V gene: TRBV2
clone size: NA
D gene: TRBD1
J gene: TRBJ1-3
CDR3 protein: CASGTVRSGNTIYF
CDR3 DNA: TGTGCCTCAGGGACAGTGCGCTCTGGAAACACCATATATTTT

V gene: TRBV2
clone size: NA
D gene: NA
J gene: TRBJ1-4
CDR3 protein: CASSGLIEKLFF
CDR3 DNA: TGTGCCAGCAGTGGACTGATAGAAAAACTGTTTTTT

V gene: TRBV6-1
clone size: NA
D gene: TRBD2
J gene: TRBJ2-7
CDR3 protein: CASSEKAIVVAGVYEQYF
CDR3 DNA: TGTGCCAGCAGTGAAAAGGCTATAGTAGTAGCGGGGGTTTACGAGCAGTACTTC

V gene: TRBV3-1/TRBV3-2
clone size: NA
D gene: NA
J gene: TRBJ1-2
CDR3 protein: CASSQESFYGYTF
CDR3 DNA: TGTGCCAGCAGCCAAGAGTCCTTCTATGGCTACACCTTC

V gene: TRBV10-2
clone size: NA
D gene: TRBD2
J gene: TRBJ2-2
CDR3 protein: CASSGGLAGLTGELFF
CDR3 DNA: TGCGCCAGCAGTGGTGGGCTAGCGGGGCTCACCGGGGAGCTGTTTTTT

V gene: TRBV12-3/TRBV12-4
clone size: NA
D gene: NA
J gene: TRBJ1-5
CDR3 protein: CASGRGSNQPQHF
CDR3 DNA: TGTGCCAGCGGTCGGGGGAGCAATCAGCCCCAGCATTTT